The rows below give T cell receptor beta chains drawn from one sample of a study of T cell clones after liver transplantation. Some clones are missing from TCRdb's copy, which holds only in-frame ones; the method was immunoSEQ multiplex PCR. The table records some 60,000 clones, 70% of them present only once. The sample here was CD4+ T cells from blood, taken at the approximately 16-month timepoint. These receptors all come from a human patient who received a liver transplant. The T cells may come from the graft donor. Each CDR3 is given with its conserved first and last residue. Fields, in order: CDR3 length, D gene, clone size, V gene, J gene, CDR3 protein, CDR3 DNA. The D gene is left open where the match is weak. Size is omitted from some rows. Given values are once, few, many or a class for expanded clones.

>15|TRBD2|once|TRBV19|TRBJ2-5
CASAPGTSSGETQYF
TGTGCCAGTGCTCCCGGGACTAGTTCCGGAGAGACCCAGTACTTC
>14|NA|NA|TRBV19|TRBJ1-2
CASSIVGVNYGYTF
TGTGCCAGTAGTATAGTTGGGGTCAACTATGGCTACACCTTC
>13|TRBD1|NA|TRBV25-1|TRBJ1-4
CASSATGLEKLFF
TGTGCCAGCAGTGCGACAGGGCTTGAAAAACTGTTTTTT
>14|NA|few|TRBV11-3|TRBJ2-2
CASSLGGNTGELFF
TGTGCCAGCAGCTTAGGCGGGAACACCGGGGAGCTGTTTTTT
>16|TRBD2|NA|TRBV4-2|TRBJ2-3
CASSQELAGVTDTQYF
TGTGCCAGCAGCCAGGAACTAGCGGGGGTCACAGATACGCAGTATTTT
>14|TRBD1|few|TRBV29-1|TRBJ2-3
CSVASVGQADTQYF
TGCAGCGTTGCCTCGGTTGGACAGGCAGATACGCAGTATTTT
>11|NA|NA|TRBV5-4|TRBJ2-5
CASSLKETQYF
TGTGCCAGCAGCTTGAAGGAGACCCAGTACTTC
>16|TRBD1|NA|TRBV5-6|TRBJ1-2
CASSLETGGVNYGYTF
TGTGCCAGCAGCTTGGAAACAGGGGGCGTTAACTATGGCTACACCTTC
>14|NA|NA|TRBV19|TRBJ1-5
CATGDGYSNQPQHF
TGTGCCACCGGGGACGGCTATAGCAATCAGCCCCAGCATTTT
>13|NA|NA|TRBV5-1|TRBJ2-7
CASQQGNDYEQYF
TGCGCCAGCCAACAGGGTAACGACTACGAGCAGTACTTC
>15|NA|many|TRBV5-1|TRBJ2-1
CASSLVGSWSTEQFF
TGCGCCAGCAGCTTGGTCGGAAGTTGGTCCACTGAGCAGTTCTTC
>18|TRBD2|NA|TRBV5-1|TRBJ2-2
CASSLVPSGGLNTGELFF
TGCGCCAGCAGCTTGGTCCCGAGCGGGGGGCTAAACACCGGGGAGCTGTTTTTT
>15|TRBD1|NA|TRBV2|TRBJ2-2
CASKGTGENTGELFF
TGTGCCAGCAAAGGGACAGGGGAGAACACCGGGGAGCTGTTTTTT
>15|TRBD1|NA|TRBV5-1|TRBJ2-6
CASSLGQAGANVLTF
TGCGCCAGCAGCTTAGGACAGGCTGGGGCCAACGTCCTGACTTTC
>14|NA|NA|TRBV6-1|TRBJ2-7
CASSRDTIAYEQYF
TGTGCCAGCAGTAGGGACACAATAGCCTACGAGCAGTACTTC
>15|NA|NA|TRBV9|TRBJ1-1
CASSPEWVPNTEAFF
TGTGCCAGCAGCCCAGAGTGGGTGCCGAACACTGAAGCTTTCTTT
>14|NA|NA|TRBV19|TRBJ2-7
CASSIMGGSDEQYF
TGTGCCAGTAGTATAATGGGCGGCTCCGACGAGCAGTACTTC
>13|NA|few|TRBV6-5|TRBJ1-4
CASSYSVNEKLFF
TGTGCCAGCAGTTACTCGGTCAATGAAAAACTGTTTTTT
>17|NA|few|TRBV5-1|TRBJ2-2
CASSLSGSSWNTGELFF
TGCGCCAGCAGCTTGTCCGGGTCCTCCTGGAACACCGGGGAGCTGTTTTTT
>14|NA|few|TRBV27|TRBJ1-2
CASSPKTGNYGYTF
TGTGCCAGCAGTCCGAAGACAGGAAACTATGGCTACACCTTC
>14|NA|NA|TRBV28|TRBJ1-2
CASSRRDTYYGYTF
TGTGCCAGCAGTCGACGGGACACCTACTATGGCTACACCTTC
>16|TRBD1|NA|TRBV5-1|TRBJ2-3
CASSYGDRGEADTQYF
TGCGCCAGCAGCTATGGGGACAGGGGAGAGGCAGATACGCAGTATTTT
>15|TRBD1|NA|TRBV7-7|TRBJ2-1
CASSLGGGLYNEQFF
TGTGCTAGCAGCTTAGGGGGCGGCCTCTACAATGAGCAGTTCTTC
>17|TRBD1|NA|TRBV5-6|TRBJ2-3
CASSTTGTGSYTDTQYF
TGTGCCAGCAGCACAACCGGGACAGGGAGTTACACAGATACGCAGTATTTT
>15|NA|NA|TRBV19|TRBJ1-2
CASSIGGPFDGGYTF
TGTGCCAGTAGTATAGGTGGCCCGTTTGATGGTGGCTACACCTTC
>15|NA|NA|TRBV28|TRBJ2-7
CASSLPSTASYEQYF
TGTGCCAGCAGTCTGCCTTCGACAGCCTCCTACGAGCAGTACTTC
>15|TRBD1|NA|TRBV5-1|TRBJ2-7
CASSTWTGGFDEQYF
TGCGCCAGCAGCACGTGGACAGGGGGCTTTGACGAGCAGTACTTC
>12|NA|NA|TRBV6-5|TRBJ2-2
CASRRNTGELFF
TGTGCCAGCAGAAGGAACACCGGGGAGCTGTTTTTT
>12|NA|NA|TRBV5-5|TRBJ2-2
CASSVDNYGLFF
TGTGCCAGCAGCGTGGACAACTATGGGCTGTTTTTT
>13|TRBD1|NA|TRBV6-5|TRBJ2-7
CASSDRTGGEQYF
TGTGCCAGCAGTGATAGGACAGGGGGAGAGCAGTACTTC
>15|TRBD1|few|TRBV18|TRBJ2-1
CASSRGQGLVSEQFF
TGTGCCAGCTCACGGGGACAGGGGTTAGTTTCTGAGCAGTTCTTC
>13|TRBD1|NA|TRBV29-1|TRBJ2-7
CSAARTGAGEQYF
TGCAGCGCTGCCCGGACAGGGGCGGGGGAGCAGTACTTC
>15|NA|NA|TRBV28|TRBJ1-2
CASSSHSGGLGGYTF
TGTGCCAGCAGTTCTCACAGCGGTGGGCTCGGGGGCTACACCTTC
>15|NA|NA|TRBV5-1|TRBJ2-6
CASSLRVSGANVLTF
TGCGCCAGCAGCTTACGAGTATCTGGGGCCAACGTCCTGACTTTC
>14|NA|NA|TRBV5-1|TRBJ1-1
CASSLEVGNTEAFF
TGCGCCAGCAGCTTGGAGGTGGGCAACACTGAAGCTTTCTTT
>15|NA|NA|TRBV7-2|TRBJ1-5
CASSLGGGAWQPQHF
TGTGCCAGCAGCTTAGGAGGGGGGGCATGGCAGCCCCAGCATTTT
>14|NA|few|TRBV5-1|TRBJ2-3
CASSQVESTDTQYF
TGCGCCAGCAGCCAGGTGGAGAGCACAGATACGCAGTATTTT
>16|TRBD1|NA|TRBV5-4|TRBJ1-1
CASSLPSGQANTEAFF
TGTGCCAGCAGCTTACCCTCGGGACAGGCGAACACTGAAGCTTTCTTT
>15|NA|few|TRBV28|TRBJ2-7
CASSSPAGAEYEQYF
TGTGCCAGCAGTTCCCCCGCAGGAGCGGAATACGAGCAGTACTTC
>12|TRBD1|many|TRBV6-5|TRBJ1-1
CASRRTGGDAFF
TGTGCCAGCAGGCGTACAGGGGGTGATGCTTTCTTT
>19|NA|NA|TRBV5-6|TRBJ1-2
CASSFSSWWQSDLNYGYTF
TGTGCCAGCAGCTTTTCATCGTGGTGGCAGTCTGACTTAAACTATGGCTACACCTTC
>14|TRBD1|NA|TRBV6-6|TRBJ2-1
CASSYDRVVNEQFF
TGTGCCAGCAGTTACGACAGGGTGGTCAATGAGCAGTTCTTC
>15|TRBD1|NA|TRBV18|TRBJ2-1
CASSPRDSSYNEQFF
TGTGCCAGCTCACCAAGGGACAGCTCCTACAATGAGCAGTTCTTC
>13|TRBD2|NA|TRBV30|TRBJ2-1
CAWSRGLILEQFF
TGTGCCTGGAGTCGGGGACTAATTTTGGAGCAGTTCTTC
>14|NA|few|TRBV14|TRBJ2-7
CASSQELGPYEQYF
TGTGCCAGCAGCCAAGAGCTGGGACCCTACGAGCAGTACTTC
>14|TRBD1|NA|TRBV19|TRBJ1-5
CASRTSGGSQPQHF
TGTGCCAGTAGAACCTCAGGGGGCAGTCAGCCCCAGCATTTT
>14|TRBD1|NA|TRBV29-1|TRBJ2-2
CSVAGQGIGGELFF
TGCAGCGTGGCGGGACAGGGGATCGGCGGGGAGCTGTTTTTT
>15|NA|NA|TRBV6-1|TRBJ1-5
CASNPSGGRNQPQHF
TGTGCCAGCAATCCTTCTGGGGGACGCAATCAGCCCCAGCATTTT
>16|NA|once|TRBV23-1|TRBJ1-5
CASSHLAGGEVQPQHF
TGCGCCAGCAGTCATCTTGCCGGGGGTGAGGTCCAGCCCCAGCATTTT
>15|NA|NA|TRBV7-2|TRBJ1-6
CASSFSGQSNSPLHF
TGTGCCAGCAGCTTCAGTGGCCAGAGTAATTCACCCCTCCACTTT